The rows below give T cell receptor beta chains drawn from one sample of a study of cytomegalovirus exposure and HLA in healthy donors. Only in-frame clones appear in the TCRdb table, and some are missing; sequencing was by immunoSEQ multiplex PCR. This repertoire includes about 140,000 clones. Sequencing was carried out using PBMCs. Receptors originate from a woman under 30 in good health and CMV-seronegative. Both conserved end residues are trimmed from each CDR3.

>TRBJ1-1|TRBV7-9
ASSPTVNTEAF
>TRBJ2-1|TRBV6-6
ASWTTSGNYNEQF
>TRBJ2-7|TRBV4-2
ASSQDPLTSGRSYEQY
>TRBJ2-1|TRBV6-6
ASTAGLRDNEQF
>TRBJ2-1|TRBV28
ASRTGGSYNEQF
>TRBJ2-3|TRBV7-2
ASNPVAGGADTQY
>TRBJ2-3|TRBV5-1
ASSQGLGTDTQY
>TRBJ1-6|TRBV5-1
ASSQGQGYSPLH
>TRBJ2-5|TRBV27
ASSLTLGGETQY
>TRBJ1-5|TRBV27
ASSLSRVDQPQH
>TRBJ2-1|TRBV7-9
ASSPGSGSEREQF
>TRBJ1-2|TRBV19
ASSMWSDYGYT
>TRBJ2-3|TRBV7-9
ASRRDTSAKIDTQY
>TRBJ2-2|TRBV11-3
ASSPQGGNTGELF
>TRBJ1-6|TRBV29-1
SVEEGAGSPLH
>TRBJ2-5|TRBV7-8
ASSYGGRTQETQY
>TRBJ2-1|TRBV5-4
ASSFGGRAGSGSYNEQF
>TRBJ1-5|TRBV11-3
ASSLCWVDRRVQPQH
>TRBJ2-1|TRBV6-1
ASIGGEGTYNEQF
>TRBJ1-1|TRBV28
ASNLERTEAF
>TRBJ1-1|TRBV7-9
ASSLADRDTEAF
>TRBJ2-7|TRBV5-6
ASSSLERYEQY
>TRBJ1-6|TRBV27
ASRTGQGMDSPLH
>TRBJ1-3|TRBV5-1
ASSTQGSNTIY
>TRBJ2-2|TRBV9
ASSASVTGELF
>TRBJ2-7|TRBV5-1
ASSLIPASGTQPGYEQY
>TRBJ2-1|TRBV11-1
ASSAAGASYNEQF
>TRBJ1-1|TRBV19
ASMWAGGPEAF
>TRBJ2-1|TRBV30
AWYREGSYNEQF
>TRBJ2-5|TRBV10-2
ASSEELAGSQETQY
>TRBJ2-5|TRBV4-1
ASSPSPGTSGETQY
>TRBJ2-1|TRBV15
ATSITSGRANEQF
>TRBJ2-5|TRBV11-3
ASSSVLAGAQETQY
>TRBJ2-5|TRBV7-3
ASSLMGLAEETQY
>TRBJ1-2|TRBV4-1
ASSQGDQGEGYT
>TRBJ1-1|TRBV14
ASSQDQLAAEGFIEAEAF
>TRBJ2-3|TRBV6-5
ASSYSGGQGTDTQY
>TRBJ2-6|TRBV6-4
ASSEESLSGANVLT
>TRBJ1-1|TRBV18
ASSPLEHGQVNTEAF
>TRBJ2-6|TRBV23-1
ASSLHLSGANVLT
>TRBJ2-1|TRBV5-1
ASSRDRGLNEQF
>TRBJ2-5|TRBV25-1
ASSERIQETQY
>TRBJ2-7|TRBV7-9
ASSFGSGRKTYEQY
>TRBJ2-1|TRBV15
ATSDGLQARNNEQF
>TRBJ2-7|TRBV30
AWSVGQGSYEQY
>TRBJ1-3|TRBV28
ASSLVSSGNTIY
>TRBJ2-7|TRBV21-1
ASRGTMATSGRFNEQY
>TRBJ2-3|TRBV7-3
ASSLVAGGKDTQY
>TRBJ1-1|TRBV20-1
SGTGGTEAF
>TRBJ2-3|TRBV10-3
AISESGGVEDTQY